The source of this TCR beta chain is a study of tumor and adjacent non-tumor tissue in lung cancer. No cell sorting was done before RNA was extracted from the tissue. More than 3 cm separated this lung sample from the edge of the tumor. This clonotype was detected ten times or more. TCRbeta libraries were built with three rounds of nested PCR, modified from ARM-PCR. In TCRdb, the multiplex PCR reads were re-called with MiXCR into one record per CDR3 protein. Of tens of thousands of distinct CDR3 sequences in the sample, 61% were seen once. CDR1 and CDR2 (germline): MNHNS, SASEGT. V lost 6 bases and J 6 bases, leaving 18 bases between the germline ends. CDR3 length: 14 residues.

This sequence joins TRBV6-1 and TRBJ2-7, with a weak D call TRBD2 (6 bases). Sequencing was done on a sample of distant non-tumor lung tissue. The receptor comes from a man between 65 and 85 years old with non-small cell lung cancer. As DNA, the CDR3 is TGTGCCAGCAGGAGCTCGGGACTGGTCAGCGAGCAGTACTTC. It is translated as CASRSSGLVSEQYF.